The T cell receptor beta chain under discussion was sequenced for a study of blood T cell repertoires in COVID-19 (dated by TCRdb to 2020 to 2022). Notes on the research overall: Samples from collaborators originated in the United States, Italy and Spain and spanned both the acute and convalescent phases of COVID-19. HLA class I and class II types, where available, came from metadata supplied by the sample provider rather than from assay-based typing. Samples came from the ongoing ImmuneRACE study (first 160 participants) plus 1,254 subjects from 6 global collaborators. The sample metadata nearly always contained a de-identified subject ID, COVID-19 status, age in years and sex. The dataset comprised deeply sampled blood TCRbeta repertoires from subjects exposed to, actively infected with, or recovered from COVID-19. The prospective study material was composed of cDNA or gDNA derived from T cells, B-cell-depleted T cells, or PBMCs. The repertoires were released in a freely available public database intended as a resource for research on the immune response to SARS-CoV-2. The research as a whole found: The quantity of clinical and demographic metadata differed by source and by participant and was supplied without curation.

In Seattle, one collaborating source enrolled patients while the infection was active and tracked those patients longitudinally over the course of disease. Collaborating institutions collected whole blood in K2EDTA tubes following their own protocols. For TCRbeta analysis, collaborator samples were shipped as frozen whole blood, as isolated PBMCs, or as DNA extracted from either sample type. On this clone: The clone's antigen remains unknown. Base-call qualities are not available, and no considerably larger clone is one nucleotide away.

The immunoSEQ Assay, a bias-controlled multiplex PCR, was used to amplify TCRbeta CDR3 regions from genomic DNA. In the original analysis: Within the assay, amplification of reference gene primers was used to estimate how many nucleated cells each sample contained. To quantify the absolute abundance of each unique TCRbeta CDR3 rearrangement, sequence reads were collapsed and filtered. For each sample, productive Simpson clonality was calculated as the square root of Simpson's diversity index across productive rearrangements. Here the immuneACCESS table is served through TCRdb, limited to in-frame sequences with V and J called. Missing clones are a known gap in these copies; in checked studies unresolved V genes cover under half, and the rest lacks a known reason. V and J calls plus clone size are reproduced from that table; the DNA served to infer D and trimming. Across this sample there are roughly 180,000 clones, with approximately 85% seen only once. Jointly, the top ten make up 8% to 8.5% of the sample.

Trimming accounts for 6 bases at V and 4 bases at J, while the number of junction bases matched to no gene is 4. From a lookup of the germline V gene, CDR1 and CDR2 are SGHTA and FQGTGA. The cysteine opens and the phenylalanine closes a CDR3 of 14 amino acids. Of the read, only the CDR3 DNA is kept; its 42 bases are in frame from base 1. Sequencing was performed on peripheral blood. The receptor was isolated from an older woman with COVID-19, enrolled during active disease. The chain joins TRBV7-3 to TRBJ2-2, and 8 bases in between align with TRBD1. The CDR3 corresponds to CASSRTGFTGELFF. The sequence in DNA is TGTGCCAGCAGTCGGACAGGGTTCACCGGGGAGCTGTTTTTT.